This T cell receptor beta chain is from a study of T-cell reconstitution after alpha-beta-depleted transplantation in children. Study-wide results and caveats: Diversity and T-cell counts at one year after transplant derived mostly from new T cells. Expanded graft clones numbering several hundred reportedly gave rise to alpha-beta T cells about two months after transplant. Where some patients showed high TCRbeta diversity at day 60, it came from recipient T cells and thymic progenitors that had survived.

V lost 5 bases to trimming and J lost 1 base, with 12 bases between them. CDR1 and CDR2 from the germline V gene are MNHGY and SVAAGI. The CDR3 consists of 15 residues. This clonotype was recorded at least ten times. Its target is not known. The authors prepared the TCRbeta library with unique molecular identifiers. TCRdb reprocessed the PCR reads via MiXCR and lists one record per CDR3 protein. The sample has some 48,000 distinct CDR3 sequences; about 5% are singletons. The source was PBMCs, mostly from graft donor cells, collected 60 days after TCRalphabeta/CD19-depleted stem cell transplant. The V gene is TRBV6-9, the J gene TRBJ1-5, with D possibly matching TRBD1 (6 bases). The source of this sequence is a female patient aged 2-15 years who had a stem cell transplant for aplastic anemia, so the T cells may come from the graft donor. The DNA of the CDR3 is TGTGCCAGCAGTGGGGGGCAGGCAAGCAATCAGCCCCAGCATTTT. Its protein is CASSGGQASNQPQHF.